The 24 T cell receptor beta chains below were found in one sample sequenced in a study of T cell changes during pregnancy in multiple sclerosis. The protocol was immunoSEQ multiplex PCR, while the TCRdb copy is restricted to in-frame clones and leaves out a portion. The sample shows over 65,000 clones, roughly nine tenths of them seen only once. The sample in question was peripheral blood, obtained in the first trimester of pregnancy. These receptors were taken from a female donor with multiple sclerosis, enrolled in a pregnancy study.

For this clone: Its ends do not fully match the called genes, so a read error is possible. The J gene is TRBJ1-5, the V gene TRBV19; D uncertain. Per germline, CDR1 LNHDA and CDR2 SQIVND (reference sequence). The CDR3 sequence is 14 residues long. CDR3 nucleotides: TGTGCTAGTAGGCAGGTTGGAGGAAATCAGCCCCAGCATTTT. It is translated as CASRQVGGNQPQHF.

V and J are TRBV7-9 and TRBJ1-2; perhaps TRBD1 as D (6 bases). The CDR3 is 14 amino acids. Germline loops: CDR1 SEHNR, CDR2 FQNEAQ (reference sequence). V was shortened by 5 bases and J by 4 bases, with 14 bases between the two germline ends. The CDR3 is CASSPQGPGYGYTF. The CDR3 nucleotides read TGTGCCAGCAGCCCACAGGGCCCTGGCTATGGCTACACCTTC.

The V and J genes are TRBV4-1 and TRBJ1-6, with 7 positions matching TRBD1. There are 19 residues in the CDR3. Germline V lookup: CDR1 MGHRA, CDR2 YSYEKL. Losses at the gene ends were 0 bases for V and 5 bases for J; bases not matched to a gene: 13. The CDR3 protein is CASSQDPTTETGNNSPLHF. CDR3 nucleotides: TGCGCCAGCAGCCAAGATCCCACGACCGAGACAGGGAATAATTCACCCCTCCACTTT.

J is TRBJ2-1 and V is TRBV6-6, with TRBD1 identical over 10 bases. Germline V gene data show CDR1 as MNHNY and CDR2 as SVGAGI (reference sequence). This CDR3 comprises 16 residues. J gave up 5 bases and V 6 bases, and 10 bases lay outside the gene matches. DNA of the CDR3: TGTGCCAGCAGAAAGGAAGGACAGGGGGATAACAATGAGCAGTTCTTC. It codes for CASRKEGQGDNNEQFF.

The CDR3: CASSLPPRPGTSGGKDEQFF. The CDR3, as DNA: TGTGCCAGCAGCTTACCCCCAAGGCCTGGGACTAGCGGGGGGAAGGATGAGCAGTTCTTC. V is TRBV7-3 and J is TRBJ2-1, with 15 bases matching TRBD2. V lost 2 bases, J lost 8 bases, and 16 bases stayed unmatched. The length of the CDR3 is 20 residues. CDR1 is SGHTA, CDR2 FQGTGA, per germline.

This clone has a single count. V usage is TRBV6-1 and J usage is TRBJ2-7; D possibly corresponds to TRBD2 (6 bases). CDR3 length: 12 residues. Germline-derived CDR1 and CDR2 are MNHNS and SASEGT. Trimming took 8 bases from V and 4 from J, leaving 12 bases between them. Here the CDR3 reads CASGVAGYEQYF. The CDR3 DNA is TGTGCCAGCGGGGTGGCGGGATACGAGCAGTACTTC.

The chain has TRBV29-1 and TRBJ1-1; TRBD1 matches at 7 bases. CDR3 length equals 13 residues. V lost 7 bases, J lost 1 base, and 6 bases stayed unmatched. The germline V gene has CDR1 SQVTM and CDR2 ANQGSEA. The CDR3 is CSAYRGANTEAFF. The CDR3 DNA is TGCAGCGCTTACAGGGGTGCGAACACTGAAGCTTTCTTT.

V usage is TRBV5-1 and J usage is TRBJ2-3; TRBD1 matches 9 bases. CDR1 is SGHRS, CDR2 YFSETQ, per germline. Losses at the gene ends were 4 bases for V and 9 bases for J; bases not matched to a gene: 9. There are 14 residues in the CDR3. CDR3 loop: CASSAGDREGTQYF. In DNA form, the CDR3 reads TGCGCCAGCAGCGCGGGGGACAGGGAGGGGACGCAGTATTTT. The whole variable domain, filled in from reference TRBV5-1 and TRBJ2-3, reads KAGVTQTPRYLIKTRGQQVTLSCSPISGHRSVSWYQQTPGQGLQFLFEYFSETQRNKGNFPGRFSGRQFSNSRSEMNVSTLELGDSALYLCASSAGDREGTQYFGPGTRLTVL.

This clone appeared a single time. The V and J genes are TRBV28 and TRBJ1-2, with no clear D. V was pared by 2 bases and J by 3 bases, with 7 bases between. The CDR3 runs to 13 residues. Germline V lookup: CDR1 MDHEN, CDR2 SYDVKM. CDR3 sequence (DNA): TGTGCCAGCAGTTTAAGCGAGTACTATGGCTACACCTTC. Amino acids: CASSLSEYYGYTF.

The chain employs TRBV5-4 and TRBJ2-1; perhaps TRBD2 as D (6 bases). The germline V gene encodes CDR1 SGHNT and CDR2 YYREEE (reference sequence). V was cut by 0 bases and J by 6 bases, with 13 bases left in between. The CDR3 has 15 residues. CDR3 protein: CASSLARVGGNEQFF. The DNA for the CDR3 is TGTGCCAGCAGCTTGGCCAGGGTCGGGGGCAATGAGCAGTTCTTC.

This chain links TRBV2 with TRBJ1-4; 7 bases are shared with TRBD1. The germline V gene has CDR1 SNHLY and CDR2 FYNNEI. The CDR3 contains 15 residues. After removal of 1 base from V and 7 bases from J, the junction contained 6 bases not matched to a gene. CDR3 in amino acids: CASSEVKGGGEKLFF. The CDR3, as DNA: TGTGCCAGCAGTGAAGTTAAAGGGGGCGGTGAAAAACTGTTTTTT. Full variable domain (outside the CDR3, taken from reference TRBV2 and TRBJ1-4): EPEVTQTPSHQVTQMGQEVILRCVPISNHLYFYWYRQILGQKVEFLVSFYNNEISEKSEIFDDQFSVERPDGSNFTLKIRSTKLEDSAMYFCASSEVKGGGEKLFFGSGTQLSVL.

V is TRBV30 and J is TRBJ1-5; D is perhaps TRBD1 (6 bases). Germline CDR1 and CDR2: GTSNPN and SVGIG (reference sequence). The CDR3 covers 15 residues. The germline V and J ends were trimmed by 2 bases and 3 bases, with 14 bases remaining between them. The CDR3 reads CAWSPGRGLNQPQHF. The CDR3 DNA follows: TGTGCCTGGAGTCCGGGCAGGGGCCTCAATCAGCCCCAGCATTTT.

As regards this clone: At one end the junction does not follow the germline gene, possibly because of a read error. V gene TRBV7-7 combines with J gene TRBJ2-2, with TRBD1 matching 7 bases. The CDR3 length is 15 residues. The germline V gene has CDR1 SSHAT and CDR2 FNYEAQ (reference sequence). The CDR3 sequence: CASSRQGAGTGELFF. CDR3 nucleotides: TGTGCTAGCAGCCGACAGGGCGCGGGCACCGGGGAGCTGTTTTTT.

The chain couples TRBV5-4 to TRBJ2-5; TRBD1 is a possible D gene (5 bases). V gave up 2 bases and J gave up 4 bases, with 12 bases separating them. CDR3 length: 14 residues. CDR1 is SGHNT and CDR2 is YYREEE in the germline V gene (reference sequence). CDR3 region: CASSFYQGRETQYF. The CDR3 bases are TGTGCCAGCAGCTTTTATCAGGGAAGAGAGACCCAGTACTTC.

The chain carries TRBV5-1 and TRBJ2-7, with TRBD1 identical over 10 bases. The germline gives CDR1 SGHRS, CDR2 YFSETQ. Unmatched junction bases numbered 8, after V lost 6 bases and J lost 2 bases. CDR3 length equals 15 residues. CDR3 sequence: CASNTGTGVPYEQYF. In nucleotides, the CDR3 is TGCGCCAGCAATACCGGGACAGGGGTCCCCTACGAGCAGTACTTC.

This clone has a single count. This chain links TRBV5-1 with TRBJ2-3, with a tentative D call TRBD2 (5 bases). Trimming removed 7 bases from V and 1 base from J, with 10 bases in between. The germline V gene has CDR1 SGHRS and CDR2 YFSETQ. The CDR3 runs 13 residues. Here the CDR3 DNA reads TGCGCCAGCGACGAGGGCGGCACAGATACGCAGTATTTT. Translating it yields CASDEGGTDTQYF.

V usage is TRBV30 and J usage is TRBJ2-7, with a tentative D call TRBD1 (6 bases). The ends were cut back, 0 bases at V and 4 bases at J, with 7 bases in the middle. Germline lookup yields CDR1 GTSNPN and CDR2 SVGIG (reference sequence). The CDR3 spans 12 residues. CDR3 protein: CAWSVGGYEQYF. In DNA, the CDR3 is TGTGCCTGGAGTGTAGGGGGTTACGAGCAGTACTTC.

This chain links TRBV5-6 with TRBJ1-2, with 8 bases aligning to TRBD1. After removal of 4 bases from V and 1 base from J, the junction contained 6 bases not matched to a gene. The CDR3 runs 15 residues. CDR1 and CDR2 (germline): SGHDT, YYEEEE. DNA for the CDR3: TGTGCCAGCAGCAGGACAGGGTTTAGTAACTATGGCTACACCTTC. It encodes CASSRTGFSNYGYTF.

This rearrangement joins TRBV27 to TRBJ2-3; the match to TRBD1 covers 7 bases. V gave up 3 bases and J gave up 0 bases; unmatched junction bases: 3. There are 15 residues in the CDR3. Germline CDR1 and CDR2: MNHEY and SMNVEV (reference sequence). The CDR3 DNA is TGTGCCAGCAGTTTCAGACAGGGTAGCACAGATACGCAGTATTTT. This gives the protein CASSFRQGSTDTQYF.

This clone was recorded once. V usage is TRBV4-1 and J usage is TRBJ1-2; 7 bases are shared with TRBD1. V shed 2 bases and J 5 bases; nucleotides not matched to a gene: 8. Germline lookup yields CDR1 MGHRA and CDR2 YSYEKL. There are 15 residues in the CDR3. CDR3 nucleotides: TGCGCCAGCAGCCAATTCGACAGGGCAAAGTATGGCTACACCTTC. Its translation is CASSQFDRAKYGYTF.

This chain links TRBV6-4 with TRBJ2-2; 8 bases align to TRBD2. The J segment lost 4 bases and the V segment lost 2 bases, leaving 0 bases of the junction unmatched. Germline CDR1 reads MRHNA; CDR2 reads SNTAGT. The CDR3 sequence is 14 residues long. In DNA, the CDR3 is TGTGCCAGCAGTGACGGGACTAGCACCGGGGAGCTGTTTTTT. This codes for CASSDGTSTGELFF.

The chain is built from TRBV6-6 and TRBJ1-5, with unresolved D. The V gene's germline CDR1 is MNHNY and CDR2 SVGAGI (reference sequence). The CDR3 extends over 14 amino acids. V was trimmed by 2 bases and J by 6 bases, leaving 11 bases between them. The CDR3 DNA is TGTGCCAGCAGTTACGAGCCCACAGTTCAGCCCCAGCATTTT. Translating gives CASSYEPTVQPQHF.

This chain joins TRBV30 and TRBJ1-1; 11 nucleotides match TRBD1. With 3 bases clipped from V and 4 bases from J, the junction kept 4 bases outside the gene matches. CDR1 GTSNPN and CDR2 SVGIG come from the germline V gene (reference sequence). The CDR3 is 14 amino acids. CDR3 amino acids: CAWSDGTGGTEAFF. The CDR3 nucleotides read TGTGCCTGGAGCGACGGGACAGGGGGCACTGAAGCTTTCTTT.

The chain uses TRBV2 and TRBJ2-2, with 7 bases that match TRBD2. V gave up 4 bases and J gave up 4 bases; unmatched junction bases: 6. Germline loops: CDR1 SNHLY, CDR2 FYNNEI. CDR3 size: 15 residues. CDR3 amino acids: CASSGLAAITGELFF. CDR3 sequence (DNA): TGTGCCAGCAGTGGGCTAGCGGCCATCACCGGGGAGCTGTTTTTT.